This TCR beta chain was captured by sequencing in a study of blood T cells in healthy people across ages. Study outcomes and limitations: Reliance upon unsorted PBMCs precluded definitive naive versus antigen-experienced comparison.

Caucasian individuals from Russia who were healthy and aged roughly 6 to 95 acted as donors. With a J-beta primer mix and a sample-barcoded 5' primer, a second PCR ran 7 to 11 cycles. A tag from a template-switch adaptor with 12 random nucleotides marked each cDNA molecule. There were at least 2.5 million CDR3-containing paired-end reads obtained from each sample. TCRdb passed the 5' RACE reads through MiXCR, listing each CDR3 protein once. Of some 1 million distinct CDR3 sequences listed, 40% to 50% are singletons. As to this clonotype: Its matching antigen is unknown.

The CDR3 totals 14 residues. Germline CDR1 SQVTM, CDR2 ANQGSEA. The clonotype was recovered from a woman aged 60-75 years in good health. Sequenced input: blood. The chain has TRBV29-1 and TRBJ2-4; the match to TRBD2 covers 9 bases. The J call may not be correct, given that the DNA end is closer to TRBJ2-7. CDR3 protein: CSVEDPSGTYEQYF. Written as DNA, the CDR3 is TGCAGCGTTGAGGATCCTAGCGGGACCTACGAGCAGTACTTC.